This T cell receptor (beta chain) was captured by sequencing in a study of blood T cells in healthy people across ages. A second PCR, run for roughly 6 to 11 cycles, used a sample-barcoded 5' primer plus a J-beta primer mix. TCRdb re-analysed the 5' RACE reads in MiXCR, keeping a single row per CDR3 protein. The table records hundreds of thousands of distinct CDR3 sequences, more than 45% of them present only once. The study isolated at least 6.5 million PBMCs from each sample. The total RNA that was extracted per sample amounted to at least 5 micrograms. Germline V gene data show CDR1 as MGHDK and CDR2 as SYGVNS. Deletions cut 7 bases from V and 4 bases from J, with 25 bases between. The CDR3 covers 17 residues.

The V call is TRBV25-1, the J call TRBJ1-2; D might be TRBD1 (6 bases). Sequencing was performed on blood. The clonotype was recovered from a man older than 75 in good health. The DNA for the CDR3 is TGTGCCAGCACCGGGAGACCTAAACAGGGTTTTGCCTATGGCTACACCTTC. It is translated as CASTGRPKQGFAYGYTF.